The present T cell receptor (beta chain) was sequenced within a study of T cells after yellow fever vaccination (dated by TCRdb to about 2019). For the wider study: The SMART-Seq v4 Ultra Low Input RNA kit was used to prepare libraries from fractions with low cell numbers. Two healthy male donors, one aged 18 to 29 and one aged 30 to 40 years, made up the cohort. Bulk TCR alpha and beta repertoires were sequenced longitudinally to track T-cell clones before and after primary and booster YFV17D yellow fever vaccination. Blood was collected at multiple timepoints before and after primary and secondary immunization, and bulk PBMC replicates and cell subsets were isolated.

Per the publication, the treatment or condition label means: live attenuated yellow fever vaccine strain. At each blood-draw timepoint, two biological replicates of bulk PBMCs were collected. PBMCs were isolated from peripheral blood using a standard Ficoll-Paque protocol. TriZol was used to extract RNA from bulk PBMCs, from CD4 and CD8 fractions, and from dextramer-positive and dextramer-negative fractions. Spanning cysteine to phenylalanine, the CDR3 consists of 17 amino acids. Left in the record is the CDR3 DNA by itself, 51 bases read in frame from the first base. V trim: 4 bases; J trim: 6 bases; unmatched bases: 11. For CDR1 and CDR2, the germline V gene lists SGHRS and YFSETQ. Turning to this clonotype: The antigen it binds to is not known. Per-nucleotide qualities are absent, and no much larger clonotype sits a single base away.

What the authors observed across the whole study: Computational filtering was required because FACS-sorted repertoires could contain abundant contaminating clonotypes from the bulk population. After the booster, most of the clones that had expanded following primary vaccination were detected again (almost 98% of CD4 and roughly nine tenths of CD8), which suggests that memory was broadly maintained. The secondary T-cell response was weaker than the primary response but faster, peaking on day 5 instead of day 15. A small share of clonotypes was detected in both CD4 and CD8 compartments, with the overlap likely arising from convergent recombination. Because only two donors were included in the study, the extent to which the findings can be generalized is limited.

Sequencing was performed on an Illumina NovaSeq 6000. TCR cDNA was synthesized by 5'RACE template switching, through which a universal primer site and unique molecular identifiers were introduced. Priming of cDNA synthesis was performed from both the TCR alpha and TCR beta constant segments. Libraries were amplified in two PCR steps, with sample barcodes and sequencing adapters added in the second step. Sequencing of libraries was done on Illumina HiSeq 2500 (2x100 bp) or NovaSeq (2x150 bp). As for how the authors treated the data: MIGEC handled demultiplexing of reads and collapsing into UMI consensus sequences, while MiXCR performed V(D)J alignment. Using edgeR on replicate PBMC samples, clonotypes were called vaccine-responding if FDR was below 0.01 and the log2 fold change was above 5 up to day 15. Each bulk clonotype was labeled CD4 or CD8 based on which sequenced repertoire, CD4 or CD8, contained the clonotype at higher abundance. TCRdb applied fastp at Q25 and MiXCR to the public reads, then kept only in-frame beta chains. Rows merge per CDR3 protein into single entries with the most common DNA and genes. The V and J calls shown here were made by TCRdb, not taken from the authors' results. Present in this sample are about 310,000 distinct CDR3 sequences, approximately 3.8% of which were seen just once. The ten largest clonotypes hold around 22% of the sample.

Sequences were derived from PBMCs, sampled on the day of the yellow fever booster vaccination. In this chain, TRBV5-1 is recombined with TRBJ2-3; 13 central nucleotides agree with TRBD2. The sequence was collected from a man in his late teens or twenties who received the YFV17D yellow fever vaccine. The nucleotides read TGCGCCAGCAGCCCCGGGACTAGCGGGGCCCTATGGGATACGCAGTATTTT. This gives the protein CASSPGTSGALWDTQYF.